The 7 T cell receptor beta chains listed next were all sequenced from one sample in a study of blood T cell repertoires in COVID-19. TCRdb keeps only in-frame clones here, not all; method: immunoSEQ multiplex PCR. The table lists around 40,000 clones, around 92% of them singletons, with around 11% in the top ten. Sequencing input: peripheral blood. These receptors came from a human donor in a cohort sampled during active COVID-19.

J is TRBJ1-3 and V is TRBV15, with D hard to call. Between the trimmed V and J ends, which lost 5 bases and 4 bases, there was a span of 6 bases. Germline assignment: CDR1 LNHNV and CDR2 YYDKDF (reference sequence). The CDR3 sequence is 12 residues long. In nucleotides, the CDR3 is TGTGCCACCAGCGTACAGGGAAACACCATATATTTT. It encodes CATSVQGNTIYF.

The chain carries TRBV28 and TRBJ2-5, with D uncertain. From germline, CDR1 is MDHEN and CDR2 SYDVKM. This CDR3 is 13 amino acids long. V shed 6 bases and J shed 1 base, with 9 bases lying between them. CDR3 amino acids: CASRLRSQETQYF. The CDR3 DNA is TGTGCCAGCAGATTGCGGTCCCAAGAGACCCAGTACTTC.

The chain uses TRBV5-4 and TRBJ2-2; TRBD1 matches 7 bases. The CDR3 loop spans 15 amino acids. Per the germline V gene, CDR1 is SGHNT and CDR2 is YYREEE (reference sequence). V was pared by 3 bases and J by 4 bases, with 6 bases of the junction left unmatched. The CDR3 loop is CASSSPQGSTGELFF. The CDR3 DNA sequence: TGTGCCAGCAGCTCCCCACAGGGGAGCACCGGGGAGCTGTTTTTT.

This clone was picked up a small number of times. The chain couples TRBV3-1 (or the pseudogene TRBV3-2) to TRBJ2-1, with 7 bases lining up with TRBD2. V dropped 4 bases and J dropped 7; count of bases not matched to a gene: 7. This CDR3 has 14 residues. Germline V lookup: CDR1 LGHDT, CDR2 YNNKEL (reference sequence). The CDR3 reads CASSPSGRRNEQFF. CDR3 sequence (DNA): TGTGCCAGCAGCCCTAGCGGACGGAGGAATGAGCAGTTCTTC.

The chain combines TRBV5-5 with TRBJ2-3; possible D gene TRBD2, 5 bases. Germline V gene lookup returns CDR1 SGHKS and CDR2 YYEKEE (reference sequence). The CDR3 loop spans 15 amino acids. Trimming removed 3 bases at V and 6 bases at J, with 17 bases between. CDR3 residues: CASSSRVGGADTQYF. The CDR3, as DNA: TGTGCCAGCAGCTCAAGGGTCGGAGGAGCGGATACGCAGTATTTT.

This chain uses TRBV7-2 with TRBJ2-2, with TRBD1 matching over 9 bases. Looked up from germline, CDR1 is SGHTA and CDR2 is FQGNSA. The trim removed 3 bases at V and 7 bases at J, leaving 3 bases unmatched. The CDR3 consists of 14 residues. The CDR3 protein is CASSFRQGGGELFF. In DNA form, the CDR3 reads TGTGCCAGCAGCTTCCGACAGGGGGGCGGGGAGCTGTTTTTT.

In nucleotides, the CDR3 is TGCGCCAGCAGCGCTGACATTTCGAAGGGAAACACCATATATTTT. It specifies CASSADISKGNTIYF. V usage is TRBV10-1 and J usage is TRBJ1-3; D gene ambiguous. The V end was cut by 6 bases, the J end by 4 bases, with 16 bases between. The CDR3 is 15 residues long. Per germline, CDR1 WNHNN and CDR2 SYGVQD (reference sequence).